These 6 T cell receptor beta chains share one sample of origin, sequenced in a study of T cell repertoires in cytomegalovirus infection (dated 2019 in TCRdb). These reads were obtained on an Illumina HiSeq 1500. TCRdb cleaned the public reads at Q25 with fastp, built clones with MiXCR and kept in-frame beta chains. For every CDR3 protein sequence, its rows merge into one entry that carries the most common genes and DNA. This sample holds 300,000 to 400,000 distinct CDR3 sequences; 15% to 20% were observed only once. The top ten clonotypes cover roughly 8.7% of the sample. The sequencing sample was made of PBMCs. These receptors were collected from a human donor in good health (CMV status not recorded). Some clones in this sample may be carry-over from other donors' samples.

The sample holds many counts of this clonotype. The J gene is TRBJ2-1, the V gene TRBV19, with D perhaps TRBD2 (5 bases). The ends were cut back, 3 bases at V and 4 bases at J, with 7 bases in the middle. CDR3 length: 13 amino acids. Germline V gives CDR1 LNHDA, CDR2 SQIVND (reference sequence). CDR3 coding DNA: TGTGCCAGTAGTATGACGGGATACAATGAGCAGTTCTTC. Protein: CASSMTGYNEQFF.

This clonotype was seen only once. The V call is TRBV29-1, the J call TRBJ2-1; the match to TRBD2 covers 11 bases. Germline V gene sequence: CDR1 SQVTM, CDR2 ANQGSEA. The CDR3 extends over 17 amino acids. V lost 2 bases to trimming and J lost 2 bases; unmatched junction nucleotides: 8. The CDR3 protein is CSVETSGSFRTYNEQFF. The CDR3 DNA is TGCAGCGTTGAAACTAGCGGGAGTTTCAGAACCTACAATGAGCAGTTCTTC.

This clonotype was counted many times. The chain employs TRBV7-2 and TRBJ2-5, with D unclear. The CDR3 totals 14 residues. V lost 1 base and J lost 2, with 8 bases in between. CDR1 and CDR2 (germline): SGHTA, FQGNSA. CDR3 coding DNA: TGTGCCAGCAGCTTAGTGTCGGTACAAGAGACCCAGTACTTC. Translated: CASSLVSVQETQYF.

This clonotype was counted only a few times. The gene calls are TRBV5-4 and TRBJ1-1; D is uncertain. With 4 bases removed from V and 1 base from J, the gap between germline ends came to 8 bases. The germline CDR1 and CDR2 sequences are SGHNT and YYREEE (reference sequence). The CDR3 is made up of 13 amino acids. The CDR3 region is CASSANSNTEAFF. The CDR3 DNA sequence: TGTGCCAGCAGCGCGAACTCGAACACTGAAGCTTTCTTT.

This clonotype was found many times. The chain carries TRBV7-9 and TRBJ2-5, with D unresolved. This CDR3 comprises 12 residues. The V end lost 1 base, the J end lost 9 bases, and 9 bases lay between the germline ends. Germline CDR1 reads SEHNR; CDR2 reads FQNEAQ (reference sequence). CDR3 DNA: TGTGCCAGCAGCTTAGAGGGTCTTGCCCAGTACTTC. Its protein is CASSLEGLAQYF.

This clonotype was observed at least ten times. This chain joins TRBV27 and TRBJ2-1, with 12 nucleotides matching TRBD1. Germline assignment: CDR1 MNHEY and CDR2 SMNVEV (reference sequence). Trimming cost V 8 bases and J 4 bases; bases outside gene matches: 3. The CDR3 is 14 residues long. The CDR3 protein is CASRGQGAYNEQFF. CDR3 nucleotide sequence: TGTGCCAGCCGGGGACAGGGGGCGTACAATGAGCAGTTCTTC.